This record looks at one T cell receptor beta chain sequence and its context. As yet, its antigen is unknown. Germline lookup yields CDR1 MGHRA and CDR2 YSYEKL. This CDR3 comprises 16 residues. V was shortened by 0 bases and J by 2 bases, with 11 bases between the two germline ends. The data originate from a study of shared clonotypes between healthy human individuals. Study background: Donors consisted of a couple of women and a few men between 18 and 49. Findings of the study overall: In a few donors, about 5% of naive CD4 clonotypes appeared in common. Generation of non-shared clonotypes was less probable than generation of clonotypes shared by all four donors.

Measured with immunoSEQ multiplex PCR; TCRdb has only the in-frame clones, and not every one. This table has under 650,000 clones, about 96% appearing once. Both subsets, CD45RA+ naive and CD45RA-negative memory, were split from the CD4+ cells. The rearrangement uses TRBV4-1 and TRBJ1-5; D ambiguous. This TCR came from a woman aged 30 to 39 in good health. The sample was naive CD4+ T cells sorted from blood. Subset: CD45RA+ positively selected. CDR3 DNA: TGCGCCAGCAGCCAAGAAAGTGTAGTTGGCAATCAGCCCCAGCATTTT. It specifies CASSQESVVGNQPQHF.